This entry lists 19 T cell receptor beta chains sequenced from one sample in a study of cytomegalovirus exposure and HLA in healthy donors. Vbeta (60) and Jbeta (13) primers were used in the PCR. Data came from immunoSEQ multiplex PCR; TCRdb stores just in-frame clones and leaves some out. The sample consists of some 160,000 clones, approximately 81% of them appearing once. Sequenced material: PBMCs. Receptors were obtained from a man over 45 in good health and CMV-seropositive.

CDR3 protein: CASSLGQGFETQYF. DNA of the CDR3: TGTGCCAGCAGCTTGGGGCAGGGGTTTGAGACCCAGTACTTC. The genes are TRBV7-2 and TRBJ2-5; D possibly corresponds to TRBD1 (6 bases). V gave up 3 bases and J gave up 5 bases, with 13 bases separating them. Germline lookup yields CDR1 SGHTA and CDR2 FQGNSA. The CDR3 is 14 residues long.

The chain links TRBV18 to TRBJ1-1; D is possibly TRBD1 (6 bases). The CDR3 contains 13 residues. Per germline, CDR1 KGHSH and CDR2 LQKENI. V was cut by 6 bases and J by 6 bases, with 14 bases left in between. The chain's CDR3 is CASSLGGAAEAFF. CDR3 coding DNA: TGTGCCAGCTCGCTCGGGGGGGCGGCTGAAGCTTTCTTT.

The chain employs TRBV7-6 and TRBJ1-1, with D possibly being TRBD1 (5 bases). CDR3 length: 13 amino acids. Trimming shortened V by 10 bases and J by 0 bases, and 12 bases separated the two germline ends. Germline CDR1 is SGHVS and CDR2 is FNYEAQ. The CDR3 sequence is CATKQAMNTEAFF. The CDR3 DNA reads as TGTGCCACAAAACAGGCAATGAACACTGAAGCTTTCTTT.

V is TRBV29-1 and J is TRBJ1-2; 9 bases align to TRBD1. Germline V gene data show CDR1 as SQVTM and CDR2 as ANQGSEA. The V segment lost 4 bases and the J segment 4 bases; nucleotides outside the gene matches: 4. This CDR3 contains 13 residues. In DNA, the CDR3 is TGCAGCGTTGTACAGGGGGCCGGCTATGGCTACACCTTC. Translation gives CSVVQGAGYGYTF.

This clone was seen a single time. The chain couples TRBV2 to TRBJ1-2, with a weak D call TRBD1 (5 bases). Per germline, CDR1 SNHLY and CDR2 FYNNEI. CDR3 length: 12 residues. Trimming took off 6 bases at V and 3 bases at J, with 8 bases between the two ends. CDR3 nucleotides: TGTGCCAGCAGGACAGTGGACTATGGCTACACCTTC. This translates into CASRTVDYGYTF.

The chain combines TRBV15 with TRBJ1-2; TRBD1 aligns across 7 bases. Germline V gene data show CDR1 as LNHNV and CDR2 as YYDKDF (reference sequence). This CDR3 is built from 15 residues. The trim removed 0 bases at V and 4 bases at J, leaving 5 bases unmatched. In DNA, the CDR3 is TGTGCCACCAGCAGAGATAAAACAGGGGCCTATGGCTACACCTTC. It is translated as CATSRDKTGAYGYTF.

V usage is TRBV7-9 and J usage is TRBJ1-2; 7 bases map to TRBD1. The CDR3 is 15 amino acids. V trimming: 2 bases; J trimming: 3 bases; junction bases outside the gene matches: 6. CDR1 is SEHNR, CDR2 FQNEAQ, per germline (reference sequence). CDR3 sequence: CASSLRDRADYGYTF. The CDR3 nucleotides are TGTGCCAGCAGCTTAAGAGACAGGGCGGACTATGGCTACACCTTC.

The V gene is TRBV5-1, the J gene TRBJ2-2, with TRBD1 identical over 9 bases. V was clipped by 5 bases and J by 4 bases; unmatched bases: 9. This CDR3 region has 16 residues. The germline V gene has CDR1 SGHRS and CDR2 YFSETQ. DNA for the CDR3: TGCGCCAGCAGGACTACGACAGGGGGAGGCACCGGGGAGCTGTTTTTT. This translates into CASRTTTGGGTGELFF.

The J gene is TRBJ2-3, the V gene TRBV5-4; TRBD2 aligns across 9 bases. Germline trimming cut 7 bases from V and 5 bases from J; bases unmatched to any gene: 17. Per the germline V gene, CDR1 is SGHNT and CDR2 is YYREEE (reference sequence). The CDR3 is 17 amino acids. The CDR3 DNA is TGTGCCAGCGCCGGCGGGGGTGCGGGGGGGCCGGGAGATACGCAGTATTTT. This codes for CASAGGGAGGPGDTQYF.

This clone was seen a few times. For the CDR3, the DNA is TGTGCCAGCAGCTTGAGGGGAGGAGACGGCAATCAGCCCCAGCATTTT. This sequence encodes CASSLRGGDGNQPQHF. The chain is built from TRBV5-5 and TRBJ1-5, with D tentatively TRBD1 (5 bases). With 1 base removed from V and 2 bases from J, the gap between germline ends came to 13 bases. Germline V gene data show CDR1 as SGHKS and CDR2 as YYEKEE (reference sequence). The CDR3 runs 16 residues.

This chain uses TRBV13 with TRBJ2-1; D remains ambiguous. Trimming cost V 2 bases and J 9 bases, with 5 bases left between them. The CDR3 has 11 residues. Germline loops: CDR1 PRHDT, CDR2 FYEKMQ (reference sequence). The CDR3 bases are TGTGCCAGCAGCTTACCAGGTGAGCAGTTCTTC. Translating gives CASSLPGEQFF.

This clone was recorded only once. The chain joins TRBV9 to TRBJ2-2; D is possibly TRBD2 (6 bases). This CDR3 has 16 amino acids. Per the germline V gene, CDR1 is SGDLS and CDR2 is YYNGEE. V was pared by 0 bases and J by 6 bases, with 15 bases between. In DNA, the CDR3 is TGTGCCAGCAGCGTAGCCCTACCTCCGGGAGCCGGGGAGCTGTTTTTT. Its translation: CASSVALPPGAGELFF.

The J gene is TRBJ2-7, the V gene TRBV7-2, with D perhaps matching TRBD2 (6 bases). This CDR3 contains 15 residues. Between the trimmed V and J ends, which lost 4 bases and 0 bases, there was a span of 13 bases. Germline V CDR1 and CDR2: SGHTA, FQGNSA. The CDR3 region has the DNA TGTGCCAGCAGCTCCCATAGCGGAAACTCCTACGAGCAGTACTTC. It specifies CASSSHSGNSYEQYF. Full variable domain (rest looked up from reference TRBV7-2 and TRBJ2-7): GAGVSQSPSNKVTEKGKDVELRCDPISGHTALYWYRQSLGQGLEFLIYFQGNSAPDKSGLPSDRFSAERTGGSVSTLTIQRTQQEDSAVYLCASSSHSGNSYEQYFGPGTRLTVT.

The rearrangement uses TRBV19 and TRBJ1-1, with a possible D match to TRBD1 (6 bases). The germline V and J ends were trimmed by 0 bases and 5 bases, with 16 bases remaining between them. The germline CDR1 and CDR2 sequences are LNHDA and SQIVND (reference sequence). The CDR3 has 16 amino acids. The CDR3 spells CASSIDQGPLGTEAFF. CDR3 coding DNA: TGTGCCAGTAGTATAGATCAGGGGCCCTTAGGGACTGAAGCTTTCTTT.

A single count supports this clone. V gene TRBV14 combines with J gene TRBJ1-5; D not certain. The germline V gene encodes CDR1 SGHDN and CDR2 FVKESK. The CDR3 totals 12 residues. V was pared by 0 bases and J by 5 bases, with 2 bases between. CDR3 in DNA: TGTGCCAGCAGCCAAGACTATCAGCCCCAGCATTTT. Translation: CASSQDYQPQHF.

V and J are TRBV27 and TRBJ2-3; TRBD2 is a possible D gene (5 bases). In germline, CDR1 is MNHEY, CDR2 SMNVEV (reference sequence). The germline V and J ends were trimmed by 8 bases and 1 base, with 10 bases remaining between them. The CDR3 is 13 residues long. The CDR3 coding sequence is TGTGCCAGCGGGTGGGGAGGCACAGATACGCAGTATTTT. It codes for CASGWGGTDTQYF.

The gene calls are TRBV29-1 and TRBJ2-5, with 8 bases identical to TRBD1. CDR3 size: 14 residues. Germline CDR1 and CDR2: SQVTM and ANQGSEA. V was clipped by 4 bases and J by 4 bases; unmatched bases: 8. CDR3: CSVVFRGPSETQYF. CDR3 nucleotides: TGCAGCGTTGTCTTCAGGGGGCCGTCAGAGACCCAGTACTTC.

This chain links TRBV7-6 with TRBJ1-2; D might be TRBD1 (6 bases). CDR1 is SGHVS, CDR2 FNYEAQ, per germline. The CDR3 spans 16 residues. The ends were cut back, 1 base at V and 7 bases at J, with 19 bases in the middle. The CDR3 reads CASSLGPRGAGGGYTF. In nucleotides, the CDR3 is TGTGCCAGCAGCTTAGGTCCCCGGGGGGCTGGGGGTGGCTACACCTTC.

The J gene is TRBJ2-7, the V gene TRBV11-2, with 9 bases that match TRBD1. V shed 1 base and J 5 bases; nucleotides not matched to a gene: 3. CDR3 length: 14 residues. Per the germline V gene, CDR1 is SGHAT and CDR2 is FQNNGV. The CDR3 DNA follows: TGTGCCAGCAGCTTAGGGACAGGGGACCACGAGCAGTACTTC. Its translation: CASSLGTGDHEQYF.